These 32 T cell receptor beta chains were all obtained from the same sample, sequenced in a study of shared clonotypes between healthy human individuals. Here immunoSEQ multiplex PCR was the method, and the copy in TCRdb shows in-frame clones only, minus some. The sample yields about 2.2 million clones, 80% to 95% seen once. The naive CD8 population came from CD45RO-negative cells selected for CCR7, without terminally differentiated effector memory CD45RA+ cells. Sample: naive CD8+ T cells from PBMCs. The receptors originated from a man in his late teens or twenties in good health. Some clones in this sample may be carry-over from other donors' samples.

The chain is built from TRBV7-3 and TRBJ2-2, with D tentatively TRBD1 or TRBD2 (5 bases each). CDR1 and CDR2 (germline): SGHTA, FQGTGA. The germline V and J ends were trimmed by 0 bases and 0 bases, with 14 bases remaining between them. This CDR3 spans 18 amino acids. The CDR3 DNA follows: TGTGCCAGCAGCTTAACCCCTGGGGGAATCGCGAACACCGGGGAGCTGTTTTTT. It encodes CASSLTPGGIANTGELFF. Full variable domain (missing parts from reference TRBV7-3 and TRBJ2-2): GAGVSQTPSNKVTEKGKYVELRCDPISGHTALYWYRQSLGQGPEFLIYFQGTGAADDSGLPNDRFFAVRPEGSVSTLKIQRTERGDSAVYLCASSLTPGGIANTGELFFGEGSRLTVL.

V gene TRBV29-1 combines with J gene TRBJ1-1; D gene uncertain. The CDR3 runs 12 residues. From germline, CDR1 is SQVTM and CDR2 ANQGSEA. V lost 6 bases and J 4 bases, leaving 12 bases between the germline ends. The CDR3 loop reads CSVLTPATEAFF. The CDR3, as DNA: TGCAGCGTCCTAACCCCTGCCACTGAAGCTTTCTTT. The whole variable domain, filled in from reference TRBV29-1 and TRBJ1-1, reads SAVISQKPSRDICQRGTSLTIQCQVDSQVTMMFWYRQQPGQSLTLIATANQGSEATYESGFVIDKFPISRPNLTFSTLTVSNMSPEDSSIYLCSVLTPATEAFFGQGTRLTVV.

J is TRBJ2-5 and V is TRBV7-7; D possibly uses TRBD1 or TRBD2 (5 bases each). Trimming cost V 0 bases and J 5 bases, with 13 bases left between them. CDR3 length equals 15 residues. Germline V CDR1 and CDR2: SSHAT, FNYEAQ (reference sequence). This CDR3 is CASSLARGSRETQYF. DNA of the CDR3: TGTGCCAGCAGCTTAGCACGGGGCTCCAGGGAGACCCAGTACTTC.

This clone occurred once. The rearrangement joins TRBV6-6 to TRBJ1-4; D may be TRBD1 (5 bases). Trimming shortened V by 6 bases and J by 3 bases, and 14 bases separated the two germline ends. CDR3 size: 15 residues. Germline CDR1 is MNHNY and CDR2 is SVGAGI (reference sequence). This chain's CDR3 is CASRPDRGANEKLFF. CDR3 nucleotide sequence: TGTGCCAGCAGACCCGACCGGGGGGCTAATGAAAAACTGTTTTTT.

The rearrangement joins TRBV6-5 to TRBJ1-2; D ambiguous. Trimming removed 0 bases at V and 6 bases at J, with 11 bases between. The CDR3 loop spans 14 amino acids. Germline CDR1 reads MNHEY; CDR2 reads SVGAGI. The CDR3 DNA is TGTGCCAGCAGTTACTCAATGGCCGGGGATGGCTACACCTTC. Its protein is CASSYSMAGDGYTF.

This rearrangement joins TRBV5-6 to TRBJ2-5, with 9 nucleotides matching TRBD2. This CDR3 has 15 amino acids. Germline CDR1 and CDR2: SGHDT and YYEEEE. Trimming cost V 5 bases and J 1 base; bases outside gene matches: 6. DNA of the CDR3: TGTGCCAGCAGATCGTGGCGGGAGGGCCAAGAGACCCAGTACTTC. This encodes CASRSWREGQETQYF.

CDR3 nucleotide sequence: TGTGCCAGCAGCGGCAGCCTAACCTACGAGCAGTACTTC. Translated, it gives CASSGSLTYEQYF. The chain joins TRBV9 to TRBJ2-7; D call uncertain. The CDR3 runs 13 residues. V lost 3 bases to trimming and J lost 2 bases, with 9 bases between them. The germline CDR1 and CDR2 sequences are SGDLS and YYNGEE.

V usage is TRBV27 and J usage is TRBJ1-5; 11 positions match TRBD1. The V gene end was trimmed by 2 bases and the J gene end by 8 bases; junction bases not matched to a gene: 2. Per germline, CDR1 MNHEY and CDR2 SMNVEV (reference sequence). This CDR3 comprises 14 residues. DNA for the CDR3: TGTGCCAGCAGTTTAGTGGGACAGGGGGAGCCCCAGCATTTT. This translates into CASSLVGQGEPQHF.

The CDR3: CASSPKGPRSTDTQYF. The CDR3 DNA reads TGTGCCAGCAGTCCCAAGGGCCCACGCAGCACAGATACGCAGTATTTT. The chain carries TRBV27 and TRBJ2-3; D unresolved. Trimming took 5 bases from V and 0 from J, leaving 15 bases between them. Per the germline V gene, CDR1 is MNHEY and CDR2 is SMNVEV (reference sequence). The CDR3 has 16 residues.

Worth noting for this clone: The sample has other DNA sequences that encode this CDR3 too. V and J are TRBV27 and TRBJ1-1, with D tentatively TRBD1 (5 bases). The CDR3 consists of 13 residues. Per germline, CDR1 MNHEY and CDR2 SMNVEV (reference sequence). V lost 1 base and J lost 4, with 7 bases in between. The CDR3 DNA sequence: TGTGCCAGCAGTTTATTGAGGGGCACTGAAGCTTTCTTT. Encoded protein: CASSLLRGTEAFF.

The chain uses TRBV28 and TRBJ2-7; D is undetermined. Germline V CDR1 and CDR2: MDHEN, SYDVKM. The CDR3 runs 14 residues. V lost 6 bases and J lost 2, with 14 bases in between. The CDR3 DNA is TGTGCCAGCAGCCTGCTTGAGCCCGCCTACGAGCAGTACTTC. Protein: CASSLLEPAYEQYF.

This rearrangement joins TRBV9 to TRBJ2-1, with D perhaps TRBD1 (5 bases). There are 14 residues in the CDR3. Germline V gene lookup returns CDR1 SGDLS and CDR2 YYNGEE. V lost 0 bases and J 7 bases, leaving 11 bases between the germline ends. CDR3 bases: TGTGCCAGCAGCGTAGGACAGAATGGAAATGAGCAGTTCTTC. This codes for CASSVGQNGNEQFF. Full variable domain (rest looked up from reference TRBV9 and TRBJ2-1): DSGVTQTPKHLITATGQRVTLRCSPRSGDLSVYWYQQSLDQGLQFLIQYYNGEERAKGNILERFSAQQFPDLHSELNLSSLELGDSALYFCASSVGQNGNEQFFGPGTRLTVL.

Here the CDR3 DNA reads TGTGCCAGCAGCCTCGGACAGAACTACGAGCAGTACTTC. The encoded protein is CASSLGQNYEQYF. The chain uses TRBV7-6 and TRBJ2-7; tentatively, D is TRBD1 (6 bases). The CDR3 length is 13 residues. CDR1 and CDR2 (germline): SGHVS, FNYEAQ. V was trimmed by 5 bases and J by 3 bases, leaving 11 bases between them.

The CDR3 loop reads CASSLRTGRNEQFF. In DNA form, the CDR3 reads TGTGCCAGCAGCTTACGGACAGGGCGCAATGAGCAGTTCTTC. This rearrangement joins TRBV7-6 to TRBJ2-1; TRBD1 aligns across 8 bases. Germline loops: CDR1 SGHVS, CDR2 FNYEAQ. This CDR3 region has 14 residues. Trimming at V came to 2 bases and at J to 6 bases, leaving 3 bases not matched to a gene.

The chain is built from TRBV5-8 and TRBJ2-3; unclear D gene. The CDR3 consists of 12 residues. The germline V gene has CDR1 SGHTS and CDR2 YDEGEE. V was clipped by 3 bases and J by 6 bases, with 8 bases between them. This CDR3 is CASSWGWDTQYF. As DNA, the CDR3 is TGTGCCAGCAGCTGGGGATGGGATACGCAGTATTTT.

The J gene is TRBJ2-5, the V gene TRBV2; 9 nucleotides match TRBD1. V lost 8 bases, J lost 4 bases, and 17 bases stayed unmatched. The CDR3 has 17 amino acids. Germline V gene data show CDR1 as SNHLY and CDR2 as FYNNEI. Here the CDR3 DNA reads TGTGCCAGCTCGAGGACCGGGACAGGGATCCCTTTAGAGACCCAGTACTTC. Its translation is CASSRTGTGIPLETQYF.

The rearrangement links TRBV5-1 to TRBJ2-7; no definite D call. The CDR3 loop spans 13 amino acids. V lost 4 bases to trimming and J lost 3 bases, with 11 bases between them. Germline V gives CDR1 SGHRS, CDR2 YFSETQ. CDR3 coding DNA: TGCGCCAGCAGCCCGTTTGGCGGCTACGAGCAGTACTTC. It encodes CASSPFGGYEQYF.

V and J are TRBV6-5 and TRBJ1-1; 7 bases match TRBD1. The germline CDR1 and CDR2 sequences are MNHEY and SVGAGI. Unmatched junction bases numbered 8, after V lost 6 bases and J lost 1 base. The CDR3 is made up of 15 amino acids. The CDR3 sequence: CASRETGVRNTEAFF. Here the CDR3 DNA reads TGTGCCAGCAGGGAAACAGGGGTAAGGAACACTGAAGCTTTCTTT.

This rearrangement joins TRBV7-9 to TRBJ2-3; 7 nucleotides agree with TRBD1. Germline CDR1 reads SEHNR; CDR2 reads FQNEAQ (reference sequence). The CDR3 has 15 residues. J gave up 6 bases and V 2 bases, and 8 bases lay outside the gene matches. For the CDR3, the DNA is TGTGCCAGCAGCTTATTACAGGGGCCCAAGGATACGCAGTATTTT. Translated, it gives CASSLLQGPKDTQYF. Combining the CDR3 with reference TRBV7-9 and TRBJ2-3 gives the whole variable domain DTGVSQNPRHKITKRGQNVTFRCDPISEHNRLYWYRQTLGQGPEFLTYFQNEAQLEKSRLLSDRFSAERPKGSFSTLEIQRTEQGDSAMYLCASSLLQGPKDTQYFGPGTRLTVL.

The chain combines TRBV7-9 with TRBJ1-3; D unresolved. Trimming cost V 4 bases and J 0 bases, with 13 bases left between them. Looked up from germline, CDR1 is SEHNR and CDR2 is FQNEAQ (reference sequence). The CDR3 totals 16 residues. The CDR3 region has the DNA TGTGCCAGCAGCTCCCCGACTCAGGACTCTGGAAACACCATATATTTT. Its protein is CASSSPTQDSGNTIYF.

The V gene is TRBV7-3, the J gene TRBJ2-7, with D possibly TRBD2 on 6 matching bases. Trimming took off 5 bases at V and 2 bases at J, with 13 bases between the two ends. The CDR3 contains 14 residues. Germline V gene lookup returns CDR1 SGHTA and CDR2 FQGTGA. The CDR3 reads CASSPTGGPYEQYF. CDR3 bases: TGTGCCAGCAGCCCCACTGGAGGGCCCTACGAGCAGTACTTC.

V gene TRBV4-3 combines with J gene TRBJ2-7, with 7 bases matching TRBD1. Germline V gene lookup returns CDR1 LGHNA and CDR2 YSLEER. With V trimmed by 0 bases and J by 3 bases, 5 bases remained unmatched. The CDR3 is 15 residues long. DNA of the CDR3: TGCGCCAGCAGCCAAGATCGCGGACAGGTCTACGAGCAGTACTTC. Its translation is CASSQDRGQVYEQYF.

The V gene is TRBV6-1, the J gene TRBJ2-7; tentatively, D is TRBD1 (6 bases). This CDR3 has 15 residues. The V end was cut by 8 bases, the J end by 0 bases, with 17 bases between. CDR1 is MNHNS and CDR2 is SASEGT in the germline V gene. Written as DNA, the CDR3 is TGTGCCAGCCGACCAACAGGGCTAAGCTCCTACGAGCAGTACTTC. Translating gives CASRPTGLSSYEQYF.

The chain combines TRBV27 with TRBJ1-5; 8 nucleotides line up with TRBD1. The CDR3 totals 16 residues. From germline, CDR1 is MNHEY and CDR2 SMNVEV (reference sequence). After removal of 5 bases from V and 4 bases from J, the junction contained 10 bases not matched to a gene. The CDR3 sequence is CASSPSGQGWNQPQHF. The CDR3 DNA sequence: TGTGCCAGCAGTCCTTCCGGACAGGGATGGAATCAGCCCCAGCATTTT.

This chain connects TRBV7-3 to TRBJ1-2, with 11 bases that match TRBD1. From germline, CDR1 is SGHTA and CDR2 FQGTGA. The CDR3 is 13 amino acids. Losses at the gene ends were 6 bases for V and 8 bases for J; bases not matched to a gene: 5. The DNA for the CDR3 is TGTGCCAGCAGGTCCGGGACAGGGGGAGGCTACACCTTC. Translated, it gives CASRSGTGGGYTF.

DNA of the CDR3: TGTGCCAGCAGTGCCCGGGACAGAAATGAAAAACTGTTTTTT. Amino acids: CASSARDRNEKLFF. The chain links TRBV27 to TRBJ1-4, with 7 bases that match TRBD1. Germline loops: CDR1 MNHEY, CDR2 SMNVEV (reference sequence). The CDR3 contains 14 residues. The V gene end was trimmed by 5 bases and the J gene end by 5 bases; junction bases not matched to a gene: 5.

The V call is TRBV7-8, the J call TRBJ2-7; D could derive from TRBD1 or TRBD2 (5 bases each). CDR1 and CDR2 (germline): SGHVS, FQNEAQ. The CDR3 sequence is 15 residues long. The V end lost 4 bases, the J end lost 0 bases, and 13 bases lay between the germline ends. The CDR3 spells CASSYGTVSSYEQYF. The CDR3 DNA is TGTGCCAGCAGCTATGGGACGGTCAGCTCCTACGAGCAGTACTTC.

Details on this clone: This sample also contains other DNA sequences that code for the same CDR3. V is TRBV5-1 and J is TRBJ2-3, with 8 bases that match TRBD1. This CDR3 has 15 amino acids. The trim removed 4 bases at V and 1 base at J, leaving 5 bases unmatched. Germline values: CDR1 SGHRS, CDR2 YFSETQ. CDR3 loop: CASSPGQGGTDTQYF. CDR3 DNA sequence: TGCGCCAGCAGCCCCGGACAGGGCGGCACAGATACGCAGTATTTT.

V is TRBV7-9 and J is TRBJ2-3; TRBD2 agrees at 7 bases. V was clipped by 1 base and J by 2 bases; unmatched bases: 3. CDR3 size: 15 residues. Looked up from germline, CDR1 is SEHNR and CDR2 is FQNEAQ (reference sequence). CDR3 amino acids: CASSLGAGFTDTQYF. The CDR3 region has the DNA TGTGCCAGCAGCTTAGGAGCGGGATTCACAGATACGCAGTATTTT.

V and J are TRBV5-6 and TRBJ2-5; no definite D call. Matching the DNA end better, TRBJ2-7 makes the J call doubtful. Germline V gene data show CDR1 as SGHDT and CDR2 as YYEEEE. CDR3 length: 15 amino acids. The DNA of the CDR3 is TGTGCCAGCAGCTTGGCGGGTATTGGCTCCTACGAGCAGTACTTC. Protein: CASSLAGIGSYEQYF.

Turning to this clone: Different DNA sequences within this sample yield the same CDR3. This rearrangement joins TRBV5-1 to TRBJ1-2, with 8 bases fitting TRBD1. V dropped 4 bases and J dropped 2; count of bases not matched to a gene: 4. Germline-derived CDR1 and CDR2 are SGHRS and YFSETQ. The CDR3 contains 14 residues. The CDR3 spells CASSPRTGNYGYTF. CDR3 nucleotides: TGCGCCAGCAGCCCTCGGACAGGGAACTATGGCTACACCTTC.

The V call is TRBV9, the J call TRBJ2-5, with 10 bases identical to TRBD2. Per the germline V gene, CDR1 is SGDLS and CDR2 is YYNGEE. The CDR3 runs to 17 residues. With V trimmed by 4 bases and J by 5 bases, 14 bases remained unmatched. CDR3 loop: CASSQLPPSGSRETQYF. The DNA for the CDR3 is TGTGCCAGCAGCCAACTCCCCCCTAGCGGGAGTAGGGAGACCCAGTACTTC.